This T cell receptor (beta chain) was captured by sequencing in a study of T cells after posttransplantation cyclophosphamide. Study-wide findings and caveats: Donor CD8+ memory clones often dominated recipient blood repertoires at later times.

V gave up 0 bases and J gave up 16 bases; unmatched junction bases: 9. The CDR3 contains 13 residues. Germline CDR1 is SGHRS and CDR2 is YFSETQ. The data were produced by immunoSEQ multiplex PCR, yet TCRdb's version contains in-frame clones alone and is incomplete. The profile covers 66,000 or so clones, with about 94% appearing a single time and about 3% taken by the ten largest. About this clone itself: Its specificity is unknown.

J is TRBJ1-4 and V is TRBV5-1, with 7 bases lining up with TRBD1. The receptor comes from a woman aged 25 to 39 in good health and a related stem cell transplant donor. Input material: PBMCs. The CDR3 bases are TGCGCCAGCAGCTTGGTAGGGACAGAGGAAAGGTTTTTT. Protein: CASSLVGTEERFF.